The clone carrying this T cell receptor beta chain was observed a single time. Antigen unknown. The record originates from a study of healthy donors' naive CD4 and CD8 T cells. Study at large: Donors came from three age groups: 20-25, 40-50 and 60-70 years. Study-level findings and limits: Most V and J genes were reportedly biased between naive CD4+ and CD8+ cells. Homeostatic proliferation of naive T cells was not examined as a bias source.

TCR libraries were built from 400 to 650 ng of total RNA by linear amplification. Each CDR3 protein is one row after TCRdb ran MiXCR on the reads. The table shows about 180,000 distinct CDR3 sequences, with about 74% occurring only once. Sorting defined naive CD4+ as CD4+CD8-CD45RO-CD45RA+ and naive CD8+ as CD8+CD4-CD45RA+CD27bright. The TCR comes from a pool of human donors in good health; the sample pools cells from several healthy donors. Sequenced input: naive CD4+ and CD8+ T cells sorted from blood, pooled from several donors.

DNA of the CDR3: TGTGCCAGCAGCTTTCCCAGACTAGCGGGGTCCTCTGATAGCCCCTACAATGAGCAGTTCTTC. It encodes CASSFPRLAGSSDSPYNEQFF. The chain has TRBV7-8 and TRBJ2-1; 11 nucleotides align to TRBD2. Germline lookup yields CDR1 SGHVS and CDR2 FQNEAQ. The J segment lost 2 bases and the V segment lost 3 bases, leaving 18 bases of the junction unmatched. The length of the CDR3 is 21 residues.